This is a list of T cell receptor beta chains from one sample in a study of cytomegalovirus exposure and HLA in healthy donors. Method: immunoSEQ multiplex PCR; TCRdb's copy keeps in-frame clones and lacks some. Among roughly 200,000 clones listed, around 80% were seen once. Sample: PBMCs. These TCRs come from a man aged 25 to 40 in good health and CMV-seronegative. Both conserved end residues are part of each CDR3. The order of the fields is clone size, J gene, D gene, V gene, CDR3 protein, CDR3 DNA. The D gene is left open where the match is weak. Expanded clones get a size class; other rows say once, few or many, or leave the size out.

once,TRBJ2-5,.,TRBV28,CASSWTAFGQETQYF,TGTGCCAGCAGTTGGACAGCGTTCGGGCAAGAGACCCAGTACTTC
.,TRBJ1-1,.,TRBV19,CASSFTRIAAFF,TGTGCCAGTAGTTTTACAAGGATAGCGGCTTTCTTT
few,TRBJ1-1,.,TRBV19,CASSMQGATEAFF,TGTGCCAGTAGTATGCAGGGTGCCACTGAAGCTTTCTTT
few,TRBJ2-7,.,TRBV6-5,CASSYTRRTANYEQYF,TGTGCCAGCAGTTACACCAGAAGGACAGCTAACTACGAGCAGTACTTC
.,TRBJ2-1,.,TRBV2,CASTSWGDSNYPFF,TGTGCCAGCACCTCATGGGGGGACTCAAACTATCCGTTCTTC
.,TRBJ1-5,TRBD1,TRBV19,CASSNPRDRVYSNQPQHF,TGTGCCAGTAGCAACCCCCGGGACAGGGTATATAGCAATCAGCCCCAGCATTTT
.,TRBJ2-7,.,TRBV19,CASSSSAYEQYF,TGTGCCAGTAGTTCGAGCGCCTACGAGCAGTACTTC
once,TRBJ1-2,TRBD1,TRBV28,CASRVRDSYYYGYTF,TGTGCCAGCAGAGTACGGGACAGCTACTACTATGGCTACACCTTC
.,TRBJ2-1,TRBD1,TRBV7-3,CASSLSTGPPYNEQFF,TGTGCCAGCAGCCTCTCGACAGGGCCCCCTTACAATGAGCAGTTCTTC
.,TRBJ2-2,TRBD1,TRBV7-9,CASSPGAGGINTGELFF,TGTGCCAGCAGCCCGGGGGCAGGGGGCATTAACACCGGGGAGCTGTTTTTT
.,TRBJ2-1,.,TRBV10-3,CAITGGDYNEQFF,TGTGCCATCACCGGCGGGGACTACAATGAGCAGTTCTTC
.,TRBJ1-2,.,TRBV19,CAGRKLGDYGYTF,TGTGCCGGGAGGAAGTTGGGGGACTATGGCTACACCTTC
.,TRBJ1-4,TRBD1,TRBV28,CASSLSGQPNEKLFF,TGTGCCAGCAGTTTATCGGGACAGCCCAATGAAAAACTGTTTTTT
.,TRBJ2-5,.,TRBV2,CASGARVRSSQETQYF,TGTGCCAGCGGAGCTCGCGTGAGAAGCAGCCAAGAGACCCAGTACTTC
.,TRBJ2-1,TRBD2,TRBV28,CASRNHGLADSYNEQFF,TGTGCCAGCAGAAATCATGGACTAGCGGATTCCTACAATGAGCAGTTCTTC
.,TRBJ2-7,.,TRBV7-7,CASSPGLSYEQYF,TGTGCTAGCAGCCCGGGGTTATCCTACGAGCAGTACTTC
.,TRBJ1-5,.,TRBV6-1,CASSEGRHENQPQHF,TGTGCCAGCAGTGAGGGTCGACACGAGAACCAGCCCCAGCATTTT
.,TRBJ2-3,TRBD1,TRBV9,CASSVQQGLSTDTQYF,TGTGCCAGCAGCGTCCAACAGGGGCTGAGCACAGATACGCAGTATTTT
once,TRBJ2-7,TRBD2,TRBV15,CATSRGLAGGPGEQYF,TGTGCCACCAGCAGGGGACTAGCGGGAGGGCCGGGGGAGCAGTACTTC
.,TRBJ2-2,TRBD2,TRBV6-6,CASSRLAGVGGELFF,TGTGCCAGCAGCCGACTAGCGGGAGTAGGTGGGGAGCTGTTTTTT
.,TRBJ1-2,.,TRBV27,CASRSFRDTYGYTF,TGTGCCAGCAGAAGCTTCCGGGACACGTATGGCTACACCTTC
.,TRBJ2-7,TRBD1,TRBV29-1,CSVEDWGQKGQRSYEQYF,TGCAGCGTTGAAGATTGGGGGCAAAAGGGACAGCGGTCCTACGAGCAGTACTTC
.,TRBJ2-1,TRBD2,TRBV5-6,CASSFRTSGSVTMRQFF,TGTGCCAGCAGCTTTCGGACTAGCGGGAGTGTTACAATGAGGCAGTTCTTC
.,TRBJ2-7,TRBD2,TRBV4-2,CASSQASGAYEQYF,TGTGCCAGCAGCCAAGCTAGCGGGGCCTACGAGCAGTACTTC
.,TRBJ1-1,TRBD1,TRBV5-4,CASSLGTGGFGTEAFF,TGTGCCAGCAGCTTGGGGACAGGGGGCTTCGGAACTGAAGCTTTCTTT
.,TRBJ2-7,TRBD1,TRBV29-1,CSVGQASLTYEQYF,TGCAGCGTAGGACAGGCGTCCCTAACCTACGAGCAGTACTTC
once,TRBJ1-5,.,TRBV19,CASSISQGHVSNQPQHF,TGTGCCAGTAGTATCAGCCAGGGCCACGTTAGCAATCAGCCCCAGCATTTT
once,TRBJ2-1,TRBD2,TRBV25-1,CASSELGTSGRTYNEQFF,TGTGCCAGCAGTGAACTGGGGACTAGCGGGAGGACCTACAATGAGCAGTTCTTC
once,TRBJ1-5,TRBD1,TRBV2,CASGRTDRARQPQHF,TGTGCCAGCGGGCGCACCGACAGGGCAAGACAGCCCCAGCATTTT
.,TRBJ1-5,.,TRBV28,CASSLGGYSNQPQHF,TGTGCCAGCAGTTTAGGAGGGTATAGCAATCAGCCCCAGCATTTT
.,TRBJ2-3,TRBD1,TRBV25-1,CASSDYLGQGVRDTQYF,TGTGCCAGCAGTGATTACTTGGGACAGGGGGTGCGAGATACGCAGTATTTT
.,TRBJ2-7,TRBD1,TRBV7-9,CASSIPNTGTGLQYEQYF,TGTGCCAGCAGCATACCAAACACCGGGACAGGGCTACAGTACGAGCAGTACTTC
.,TRBJ2-3,.,TRBV27,CASSLRGTVENTQYF,TGTGCCAGCAGTTTGAGGGGGACCGTAGAGAATACGCAGTATTTT
.,TRBJ2-1,TRBD2,TRBV6-1,CASSESGGHYNEQFF,TGTGCCAGCAGTGAAAGCGGGGGCCACTACAATGAGCAGTTCTTC
.,TRBJ2-2,.,TRBV7-3,CASSPPGEGGGELFF,TGTGCCAGCAGCCCTCCCGGGGAAGGTGGCGGGGAGCTGTTTTTT
.,TRBJ2-5,TRBD2,TRBV6-1,CASSEGTSSETQYF,TGTGCCAGCAGTGAAGGGACTAGTTCCGAGACCCAGTACTTC
.,TRBJ2-2,TRBD2,TRBV7-7,CASSPRTSGSPGELFF,TGTGCCAGCAGCCCTAGGACTAGCGGGAGTCCCGGGGAGCTGTTTTTT
few,TRBJ1-6,TRBD1,TRBV6-6,CASSSGQGWNSPLHF,TGTGCCAGCAGCTCGGGACAGGGGTGGAATTCACCCCTCCACTTT
.,TRBJ2-7,TRBD1,TRBV6-1,CASTGLGQGSYEQYF,TGTGCCAGCACCGGGCTGGGACAGGGGAGCTACGAGCAGTACTTC
.,TRBJ2-7,TRBD2,TRBV4-1,CASSQGSGGGRAYEQYF,TGCGCCAGCAGCCAGGGGTCCGGGGGCGGGAGGGCCTACGAGCAGTACTTC
.,TRBJ2-7,.,TRBV5-6,CASSLLTRDWNYEQYF,TGTGCCAGCAGCTTGCTGACCCGGGACTGGAACTACGAGCAGTACTTC
.,TRBJ1-6,TRBD1,TRBV27,CASRIGTGVSSYNSPLHF,TGTGCCAGCAGGATAGGGACAGGCGTCAGCTCCTATAATTCACCCCTCCACTTT
.,TRBJ2-4,TRBD2,TRBV28,CASSLAGVKAKNIQYF,TGTGCCAGCAGTCTGGCGGGGGTGAAGGCCAAAAACATTCAGTACTTC
once,TRBJ2-3,TRBD1,TRBV29-1,CSVEGDRVTDTQYF,TGCAGCGTTGAAGGGGACAGGGTCACAGATACGCAGTATTTT
.,TRBJ1-2,.,TRBV28,CASSSTVPNYGYTF,TGTGCCAGCAGTTCGACAGTCCCGAACTATGGCTACACCTTC
.,TRBJ2-4,.,TRBV19,CASSTGAGPKNIQYF,TGTGCCAGTAGTACTGGGGCGGGACCCAAAAACATTCAGTACTTC
.,TRBJ2-3,.,TRBV6-5,CASTPRVADTQYF,TGTGCCAGCACCCCCCGGGTCGCAGATACGCAGTATTTT
.,TRBJ2-1,.,TRBV9,CASSVGLAINEQFF,TGTGCCAGCAGCGTAGGCCTAGCTATCAATGAGCAGTTCTTC
.,TRBJ2-5,TRBD1,TRBV7-9,CASSLVGQGTLQETQYF,TGTGCCAGCAGCTTGGTGGGACAGGGGACCCTCCAAGAGACCCAGTACTTC
.,TRBJ2-5,.,TRBV4-1,CASSQRLEETQYF,TGCGCCAGCAGCCAGAGACTAGAAGAGACCCAGTACTTC
.,TRBJ2-1,TRBD2,TRBV2,CASVGDLAGGYNEQFF,TGTGCCAGCGTGGGGGACCTAGCGGGAGGGTACAATGAGCAGTTCTTC
.,TRBJ1-5,TRBD1,TRBV2,CASTGTGLHQPQHF,TGTGCCAGCACTGGGACAGGGTTACATCAGCCCCAGCATTTT
once,TRBJ2-3,TRBD2,TRBV6-5,CASSTAAGGIDTQYF,TGTGCCAGCAGTACCGCTGCGGGAGGAATAGATACGCAGTATTTT
.,TRBJ2-1,TRBD2,TRBV4-2,CASSQDPPGLAGNNEQFF,TGTGCCAGCAGCCAAGACCCGCCGGGACTAGCGGGGAACAATGAGCAGTTCTTC